Below are 21 T cell receptor beta chains sequenced from a single sample in a study of T-cell memory formation after mild COVID-19. TCRdb fed the 5' RACE reads into MiXCR, producing one record per CDR3 protein. The sample comprises roughly 300,000 distinct CDR3 sequences, approximately 7.6% of which are singletons, and approximately 23% rests with the top ten. The sequenced material came from PBMCs or a T cell subset sorted from them (not recorded which). All receptors come from a man between 18 and 35 years old who had mild COVID-19 (a few samples of this study predate the infection). Cell type and time point are not known.

Details on this clonotype: One junction end disagrees with the germline gene, perhaps due to a read error. The chain uses TRBV29-1 and TRBJ2-3; perhaps TRBD2 as D (7 bases). This CDR3 spans 13 amino acids. CDR1 SQVTM and CDR2 ANQGSEA come from the germline V gene. CDR3 amino acids: CSVRGAGTDTQYF. Here the CDR3 DNA reads TGCAGCGTCCGGGGGGCGGGCACAGATACGCAATATTTT.

This clonotype has only a few counts. The chain uses TRBV2 and TRBJ2-5; D gene uncertain. The V gene's germline CDR1 is SNHLY and CDR2 FYNNEI. V lost 6 bases and J 0 bases, leaving 5 bases between the germline ends. The CDR3 is 12 residues long. The CDR3 DNA reads TGTGCCAGCAGACAGTACCAAGAGACCCAGTACTTC. It is translated as CASRQYQETQYF.

The table lists this clonotype with a few counts. The rearrangement uses TRBV7-2 and TRBJ2-7; D may be TRBD2 (7 bases). This CDR3 is built from 15 residues. Germline V gene lookup returns CDR1 SGHTA and CDR2 FQGNSA. V gave up 4 bases and J gave up 3 bases, with 16 bases separating them. The CDR3 loop reads CASSSGAGAYYEQYF. DNA for the CDR3: TGTGCCAGCAGCTCAGGGGCGGGGGCGTACTACGAGCAGTACTTC.

The chain is built from TRBV7-9 and TRBJ2-5, with D perhaps being TRBD1 or TRBD2 (5 bases each). Germline V CDR1 and CDR2: SEHNR, FQNEAQ (reference sequence). This CDR3 is 15 amino acids long. V dropped 5 bases and J dropped 5 bases, with 18 bases sitting between them. The CDR3 DNA is TGTGCCAGCAGCCCCGACCGAATATGGGGGGAGACCCAGTACTTC. It specifies CASSPDRIWGETQYF.

This clonotype was seen only a few times. V is TRBV5-1 and J is TRBJ1-2, with TRBD1 matching 9 bases. Trimming removed 3 bases from V and 5 bases from J; junction bases left unmatched: 8. CDR1 SGHRS and CDR2 YFSETQ come from the germline V gene. The CDR3 runs 15 residues. The CDR3 reads CASSSYSGTGYGYTF. CDR3 DNA: TGCGCCAGCAGCTCCTACTCCGGGACAGGGTATGGCTACACCTTC. Supplemented by reference TRBV5-1 and TRBJ1-2, the full variable domain reads KAGVTQTPRYLIKTRGQQVTLSCSPISGHRSVSWYQQTPGQGLQFLFEYFSETQRNKGNFPGRFSGRQFSNSRSEMNVSTLELGDSALYLCASSSYSGTGYGYTFGSGTRLTVV.

The genes are TRBV11-2 and TRBJ2-7; D is unclear. Trimming took off 0 bases at V and 5 bases at J, with 11 bases between the two ends. CDR3 length: 14 amino acids. Germline CDR1 is SGHAT and CDR2 is FQNNGV. The CDR3 DNA follows: TGTGCCAGCAGCTTAGATGGCTGGGGTAACGAGCAGTACTTC. This translates into CASSLDGWGNEQYF.

This clonotype has only a few counts. V is TRBV9 and J is TRBJ1-2; 7 nucleotides match TRBD1. The CDR3 runs 13 residues. Germline lookup yields CDR1 SGDLS and CDR2 YYNGEE. V lost 0 bases, J lost 8 bases, and 4 bases stayed unmatched. CDR3 sequence: CASSVEGAGGYTF. The CDR3 coding sequence is TGTGCCAGCAGCGTAGAGGGGGCCGGCGGCTACACCTTC.

This clonotype occurred many times. V and J are TRBV7-2 and TRBJ1-1, with TRBD1 matching over 9 bases. Trimming at V came to 6 bases and at J to 5 bases, leaving 4 bases not matched to a gene. The length of the CDR3 is 13 residues. Germline CDR1 SGHTA, CDR2 FQGNSA. CDR3 in amino acids: CASSFGQGTEAFF. CDR3 in DNA: TGTGCCAGCAGTTTTGGACAGGGGACTGAAGCTTTCTTT.

This clonotype was seen many times. The chain joins TRBV4-2 to TRBJ1-4; unclear D gene. The V gene's germline CDR1 is LGHNA and CDR2 YNFKEQ. V was cut by 0 bases and J by 7 bases, with 9 bases left in between. This CDR3 is 14 amino acids long. The CDR3 coding sequence is TGTGCCAGCAGCCAAGATTATCGGAGTGAAAAACTGTTTTTT. This translates into CASSQDYRSEKLFF.

V gene TRBV18 combines with J gene TRBJ2-3; 7 nucleotides agree with TRBD2. V dropped 2 bases and J dropped 4; count of bases not matched to a gene: 6. The CDR3 runs 15 residues. The germline CDR1 and CDR2 sequences are KGHSH and LQKENI. CDR3 coding DNA: TGTGCCAGCTCACCAAACGGGGAGGGGTCAGATACGCAGTATTTT. This gives the protein CASSPNGEGSDTQYF.

In its sample, this clonotype was seen a few times. The chain is built from TRBV5-4 and TRBJ1-1, with unresolved D. V lost 4 bases, J lost 5 bases, and 18 bases lay in between. The germline gives CDR1 SGHNT, CDR2 YYREEE (reference sequence). The CDR3 sequence is 15 residues long. The CDR3 DNA follows: TGTGCCAGCAGCGGAACCCTGGAGGGATGGACTGAAGCTTTCTTT. This encodes CASSGTLEGWTEAFF.

The chain carries TRBV7-2 and TRBJ1-1, with D unresolved. Between the trimmed V and J ends, which lost 2 bases and 1 base, there was a span of 11 bases. The germline CDR1 and CDR2 sequences are SGHTA and FQGNSA. The length of the CDR3 is 15 residues. CDR3 sequence reads: CASSLRVFGNTEAFF. The CDR3 coding sequence is TGTGCCAGCAGCTTAAGGGTTTTCGGGAACACTGAAGCTTTCTTT.

This clonotype was observed a few times. This chain uses TRBV2 with TRBJ2-1, with unresolved D. CDR3 length: 14 amino acids. V lost 1 base and J lost 6, with 10 bases in between. The germline V gene has CDR1 SNHLY and CDR2 FYNNEI. The CDR3 sequence: CASSEEWVGNEQFF. As DNA, the CDR3 is TGTGCCAGCAGTGAAGAGTGGGTTGGCAATGAGCAGTTCTTC.

The chain links TRBV25-1 to TRBJ2-2; 7 nucleotides agree with TRBD2. Germline V gene lookup returns CDR1 MGHDK and CDR2 SYGVNS. The CDR3 has 14 amino acids. Losses at the gene ends were 6 bases for V and 7 bases for J; bases not matched to a gene: 8. The CDR3 protein is CASRPGPGGGELFF. CDR3 DNA sequence: TGTGCCAGCAGGCCGGGACCGGGAGGCGGGGAGCTGTTTTTT. The full variable domain, its missing parts supplied by reference TRBV25-1 and TRBJ2-2, is EADIYQTPRYLVIGTGKKITLECSQTMGHDKMYWYQQDPGMELHLIHYSYGVNSTEKGDLSSESTVSRIRTEHFPLTLESARPSHTSQYLCASRPGPGGGELFFGEGSRLTVL.

There are a few counts of this clonotype. The gene calls are TRBV6-2 or TRBV6-3 and TRBJ1-1; D not certain. Germline-derived CDR1 and CDR2 are MNHEY and SVGEGT. V gave up 4 bases and J gave up 0 bases, with 18 bases separating them. This CDR3 spans 17 amino acids. CDR3 coding DNA: TGTGCCAGCAGTTCTTATTCAATGAGGTGGATGAACACTGAAGCTTTCTTT. It translates to CASSSYSMRWMNTEAFF.

This clonotype was detected a few times. The rearrangement uses TRBV25-1 and TRBJ2-2, with D perhaps TRBD1 (6 bases). Germline CDR1 reads MGHDK; CDR2 reads SYGVNS. Trimming cost V 3 bases and J 3 bases, with 11 bases left between them. This CDR3 spans 15 amino acids. This CDR3 reads CASSDPGQHTGELFF. CDR3 bases: TGTGCCAGCAGTGACCCCGGACAGCACACCGGGGAGCTGTTTTTT.

Comment on this clonotype: Sequence at one end of the junction differs from germline and may be a read error. V and J are TRBV7-7 and TRBJ2-3; 9 positions match TRBD2. Germline CDR1 reads SSHAT; CDR2 reads FNYEAQ (reference sequence). The CDR3 contains 15 residues. The CDR3 nucleotides are TGTGCTAGCAGCTTAGCGGGGGCCTACACAGATACGCAGTATTTT. This encodes CASSLAGAYTDTQYF. Using reference TRBV7-7 and TRBJ2-3 for the parts outside the CDR3, the full variable domain is GAGVSQSPRYKVTKRGQDVTLRCDPISSHATLYWYQQALGQGPEFLTYFNYEAQPDKSGLPSDRFSAERPEGSISTLTIQRTEQRDSAMYRCASSLAGAYTDTQYFGPGTRLTVL.

This clonotype was counted at least ten times. J is TRBJ2-1 and V is TRBV5-1; D is ambiguous. V dropped 4 bases and J dropped 0 bases, with 2 bases sitting between them. The CDR3 sequence is 12 residues long. The germline V gene has CDR1 SGHRS and CDR2 YFSETQ. CDR3 residues: CASSDSYNEQFF. The CDR3 region has the DNA TGCGCCAGCAGCGACTCCTACAATGAGCAGTTCTTC.

At least ten counts were recorded for this clonotype. The V and J genes are TRBV9 and TRBJ2-1, with 9 bases aligning to TRBD2. The J segment lost 0 bases and the V segment lost 5 bases, leaving 3 bases of the junction unmatched. Germline lookup yields CDR1 SGDLS and CDR2 YYNGEE. This CDR3 spans 15 amino acids. Here the CDR3 DNA reads TGTGCCAGCAGGGATAGCGGGAGCTCCTACAATGAGCAGTTCTTC. Its translation: CASRDSGSSYNEQFF.

The sample holds a few counts of this clonotype. The chain has TRBV7-2 and TRBJ2-7, with D perhaps TRBD1 (6 bases). The CDR3 is made up of 15 amino acids. The germline V gene encodes CDR1 SGHTA and CDR2 FQGNSA. V was shortened by 2 bases and J by 6 bases, with 17 bases between the two germline ends. The CDR3 loop is CASSLTRTDVGEQYF. The DNA of the CDR3 is TGTGCCAGCAGCTTAACTCGGACAGACGTGGGCGAGCAGTACTTC.

This chain links TRBV14 with TRBJ2-7; D remains unclear. Germline assignment: CDR1 SGHDN and CDR2 FVKESK. V gave up 6 bases and J gave up 0 bases, with 12 bases separating them. The CDR3 loop spans 14 amino acids. The CDR3 DNA follows: TGTGCCAGCAGGGGCCTTTCGAGCTCCTACGAGCAGTACGTC. As protein: CASRGLSSSYEQYV.